Following are 10 T cell receptor beta chains from one sample sequenced in a study of vaccination effects on CD4 cells after COVID-19. Investigators separated out CD4+ T cells once 9 to 11 days of culture had passed. The person's infection with SARS-CoV-2, confirmed by PCR, took place between March and December 2020. The vaccine given was either BNT162b2 or mRNA-1273, in two doses. The assay was immunoSEQ multiplex PCR, and TCRdb's table has in-frame clones only and misses some. This sample yields 30,000 to 40,000 clones, of which around 80% are seen a single time; around 6.6% belongs to the top ten. Their recognized antigens are unknown. Here the sequenced sample was CD4+ T cells from PBMCs cultured without peptide, taken after COVID-19 vaccination. Receptors originate from a human donor who had a prior SARS-CoV-2 infection.

The CDR3 reads CASSSNKFGPQHF. The CDR3 DNA reads TGTGCCAGCAGCTCAAATAAGTTCGGGCCCCAGCATTTT. The J gene is TRBJ1-5, the V gene TRBV7-8; no clear D gene. The length of the CDR3 is 13 residues. The V end was cut by 4 bases, the J end by 9 bases, with 13 bases between. Per germline, CDR1 SGHVS and CDR2 FQNEAQ.

This chain links TRBV21-1 with TRBJ2-7; no DNA check was done on the table's D call, TRBD2. TRBV21-1 is a pseudogene segment. This CDR3 is 12 amino acids long. Here the CDR3 reads CASSKDTEGQYF. CDR3 coding DNA: TGTGCCAGCAGCAAAGATACCGAGGGGCAGTACTTC.

This clone was observed a few times. This rearrangement joins TRBV3-1 (or the pseudogene TRBV3-2) to TRBJ1-3; D remains ambiguous. CDR3 length equals 14 residues. Germline CDR1 LGHDT, CDR2 YNNKEL (reference sequence). V lost 2 bases and J 0 bases, leaving 5 bases between the germline ends. The CDR3 nucleotides read TGTGCCAGCAGCCAATTCTTCTCTGGAAACACCATATATTTT. Amino acid sequence: CASSQFFSGNTIYF.

This clone was picked up one time. The chain combines TRBV11-3 with TRBJ2-4; TRBD2 matches 11 bases. Trimming cost V 3 bases and J 4 bases; bases outside gene matches: 11. Per the germline V gene, CDR1 is SGHNT and CDR2 is YENEEA. CDR3 length: 18 residues. The CDR3 protein is CASSFGSGRAEGKNIQYF. The CDR3 DNA sequence: TGTGCCAGCAGCTTCGGTAGCGGGAGGGCCGAGGGGAAAAACATTCAGTACTTC. The full variable domain, with the rest looked up from reference TRBV11-3 and TRBJ2-4, is EAGVVQSPRYKIIEKKQPVAFWCNPISGHNTLYWYLQNLGQGPELLIRYENEEAVDDSQLPKDRFSAERLKGVDSTLKIQPAELGDSAVYLCASSFGSGRAEGKNIQYFGAGTRLSVL.

V gene TRBV11-3 combines with J gene TRBJ1-1; D not resolved. Trimming pared 8 bases from V and 6 bases from J, leaving 16 bases between. In germline, CDR1 is SGHNT, CDR2 YENEEA. This CDR3 has 13 amino acids. CDR3 sequence: CASGRKRESEAFF. DNA for the CDR3: TGTGCCAGCGGGCGCAAAAGAGAATCTGAAGCTTTCTTT.

CDR3 amino acids: CASGGFVGELFF. CDR3 nucleotide sequence: TGTGCCAGTGGCGGGTTTGTCGGGGAGCTGTTTTTT. V gene TRBV19 combines with J gene TRBJ2-2, with D possibly being TRBD2 (5 bases). The CDR3 runs 12 residues. Trimming cost V 8 bases and J 7 bases, with 11 bases left between them. Germline CDR1 is LNHDA and CDR2 is SQIVND (reference sequence).

The chain joins TRBV3-1 (or the pseudogene TRBV3-2) to TRBJ2-3, with D perhaps given as TRBD1 or TRBD2 (5 bases each). There are 14 residues in the CDR3. V lost 4 bases, J lost 2 bases, and 10 bases lay in between. In germline, CDR1 is LGHDT, CDR2 YNNKEL (reference sequence). DNA for the CDR3: TGTGCCAGCAGCCGGGACCCGCCCACAGATACGCAGTATTTT. Protein: CASSRDPPTDTQYF.

The V call is TRBV19, the J call TRBJ1-1; tentatively, D is TRBD1 (6 bases). The V end lost 11 bases, the J end lost 4 bases, and 32 bases lay between the germline ends. CDR1 and CDR2 from the germline V gene are LNHDA and SQIVND (reference sequence). CDR3 length: 18 amino acids. CDR3 nucleotides: TGTGCCCCCACGGTCGTCAGGGGACATATTAAGCGGGGCACTGAAGCTTTCTTT. Translated: CAPTVVRGHIKRGTEAFF.

The rearrangement links TRBV7-2 to TRBJ2-4; no reliable D call. Trimming cost V 4 bases and J 0 bases, with 16 bases left between them. The CDR3 covers 17 residues. Germline V gene sequence: CDR1 SGHTA, CDR2 FQGNSA. CDR3 sequence (DNA): TGTGCCAGCAGCTCAATGCCCGACTTTCGAGCCAAAAACATTCAGTACTTC. Translating gives CASSSMPDFRAKNIQYF.

V is TRBV19 and J is TRBJ2-7, with 9 bases identical to TRBD2. This CDR3 contains 19 residues. V lost 4 bases to trimming and J lost 3 bases; unmatched junction nucleotides: 19. CDR1 is LNHDA, CDR2 SQIVND, per germline (reference sequence). Here the CDR3 reads CASSKDGGDLAGISYEQYF. CDR3 DNA: TGTGCCAGTAGTAAAGACGGGGGTGACCTAGCGGGGATCAGCTACGAGCAGTACTTC.